This is a list of T cell receptor beta chains from one sample in a study. MiXCR was run by TCRdb on the RT-PCR reads, yielding one entry per CDR3 protein. In the table there are 550,000 to 750,000 distinct CDR3 sequences, 12% to 15% of which are singletons. What was sequenced was memory CD4+ T cells from blood. Receptors originate from a female donor in good health, serving as a healthy control. Both conserved end residues are part of each CDR3. The D gene is left open where the match is weak. The size of a clone is reported for some rows only, either as once, few or many, or as a class for expanded clones.

V: TRBV6-1; J: TRBJ2-3; size: .; D: TRBD2; DNA: TGTGCCAGCAGTCTCCCAGCGGGAGTCAGTAGGGATACGCAGTATTTT; CDR3: CASSLPAGVSRDTQYF
V: TRBV20-1; J: TRBJ1-1; size: few; D: .; DNA: TGCAGTGCTTCGCACCATACATTCAACACTGAAGCTTTCTTT; CDR3: CSASHHTFNTEAFF
V: TRBV7-2; J: TRBJ1-3; size: many; D: .; DNA: TGTGCCAGCAGCATCGGACGAAACACCATATATTTT; CDR3: CASSIGRNTIYF
V: TRBV20-1; J: TRBJ2-7; size: once; D: .; DNA: TGCAGTGCTAGAGATCCGGCCTCGAGATACGAGCAGTACTTC; CDR3: CSARDPASRYEQYF
V: TRBV20-1; J: TRBJ2-3; size: many; D: .; DNA: TGCAGTGGGGGCGGGCCCACAGATACGCAGTATTTT; CDR3: CSGGGPTDTQYF
V: TRBV10-1; J: TRBJ2-3; size: many; D: .; DNA: TGCGCCAGCAGTGAGGTAGCTGGGACTGGCACAGATACGCAGTATTTT; CDR3: CASSEVAGTGTDTQYF
V: TRBV12-3/TRBV12-4; J: TRBJ1-5; size: .; D: .; DNA: TGTGCCAGCAGCTCTATCGCAGCCAGGGCGCCCCAGCATTTT; CDR3: CASSSIAARAPQHF
V: TRBV4-2; J: TRBJ2-7; size: many; D: TRBD1; DNA: TGTGCCAGCAGCCGGGACAGGGACCAGCAGTACTTC; CDR3: CASSRDRDQQYF
V: TRBV5-6; J: TRBJ1-1; size: .; D: TRBD1; DNA: TGTGCCAGCAGCTTAAAGACAGGGCGGGCTTTCTTT; CDR3: CASSLKTGRAFF
V: TRBV7-2; J: TRBJ2-1; size: many; D: TRBD1; DNA: TGTGCCAGCAGTAATCGACAGGGGCGAGATGAGCAGTTCTTC; CDR3: CASSNRQGRDEQFF
V: TRBV10-3; J: TRBJ1-1; size: few; D: .; DNA: TGTGCCATCGGCTTCGGGGGGGTCGCTGAAGCTTTCTTT; CDR3: CAIGFGGVAEAFF
V: TRBV12-3/TRBV12-4; J: TRBJ1-1; size: .; D: .; DNA: TGTGCCAGCAGTCCCAACGCAGGTTTCGGTGGTGAAGCTTTCTTT; CDR3: CASSPNAGFGGEAFF
V: TRBV29-1; J: TRBJ1-4; size: few; D: .; DNA: TGCAGCGTTGAAGATCGGGGGGGGAGGGAAAAACTGTTTTTT; CDR3: CSVEDRGGREKLFF
V: TRBV27; J: TRBJ2-1; size: many; D: .; DNA: TGTGCCAGCAGTTTGAGAGGGATTGAGCAGTTCTTC; CDR3: CASSLRGIEQFF
V: TRBV19; J: TRBJ2-2; size: .; D: .; DNA: TGTGCCAGCCAAAGACAGGACCTAAAAAACACCGGGGAGCTGTTTTTT; CDR3: CASQRQDLKNTGELFF
V: TRBV6-2/TRBV6-3; J: TRBJ2-1; size: .; D: .; DNA: TGTGCCAGCAGTCAACAGGGAAGCTCCTACAATGAGCAGTTCTTC; CDR3: CASSQQGSSYNEQFF
V: TRBV4-3; J: TRBJ2-2; size: many; D: .; DNA: TGCGCCAGCAGCCAAGAAGAGGGGCCCACCGGGGAGCTGTTTTTT; CDR3: CASSQEEGPTGELFF
V: TRBV4-2; J: TRBJ2-5; size: many; D: .; DNA: TGTGCCAGCAGCAGACAACAGAGATTGGACAGCCAAGAGACCCAGTACTTC; CDR3: CASSRQQRLDSQETQYF
V: TRBV20-1; J: TRBJ2-5; size: .; D: .; DNA: TGCAGTGCTAGGGGACCGGGGAGGCCGGAGACCCAGTACTTC; CDR3: CSARGPGRPETQYF
V: TRBV20-1; J: TRBJ2-7; size: .; D: .; DNA: TGCAGTGCTACCTTCAGGGGCGAGCAGTACTTC; CDR3: CSATFRGEQYF
V: TRBV2; J: TRBJ2-7; size: .; D: .; DNA: TGTGCCAGCAGTGATCAGGGAATGGGAGAGCAGTACTTC; CDR3: CASSDQGMGEQYF
V: TRBV3-1; J: TRBJ1-2; size: .; D: .; DNA: TGTGCCAGCAGCCAGCAAGACGGAATCTTCTATGGCTACACCTTC; CDR3: CASSQQDGIFYGYTF
V: TRBV5-6; J: TRBJ1-2; size: few; D: TRBD1; DNA: TGTGCCGGAGCCCGGAGGGGGCACTATGGCTACACCTTC; CDR3: CAGARRGHYGYTF
V: TRBV6-5; J: TRBJ2-7; size: .; D: .; DNA: TGTGCCAGCAGTTACTCTCAGGGACATCTACACGAGCAGTACTTC; CDR3: CASSYSQGHLHEQYF
V: TRBV6-5; J: TRBJ1-1; size: .; D: .; DNA: TGTGCCAGCAGGGACGGGTACACTGAAGCTTTCTTT; CDR3: CASRDGYTEAFF
V: TRBV7-9; J: TRBJ2-1; size: few; D: TRBD2; DNA: TGTGCCAGCACCGTCTCTGGCGGGAGGGGATACAATGAGCAGTTCTTC; CDR3: CASTVSGGRGYNEQFF
V: TRBV20-1; J: TRBJ2-1; size: few; D: .; DNA: TGCAGTGCTAGAGGGCTCGGGAGCCCCTATTTCAATGAGCAGTTCTTC; CDR3: CSARGLGSPYFNEQFF
V: TRBV20-1; J: TRBJ2-3; size: many; D: TRBD2; DNA: TGCAGTGCTAGAGGGCTAGCGGGTTGGAGCACAGATACGCAGTATTTT; CDR3: CSARGLAGWSTDTQYF
V: TRBV6-5; J: TRBJ2-1; size: .; D: TRBD1; DNA: TGTGCCAGCAGTACGACCGGGACAGGGCACTACAATGAGCAGTTCTTC; CDR3: CASSTTGTGHYNEQFF
V: TRBV5-1; J: TRBJ2-6; size: few; D: .; DNA: TGCGCCAGCAGCTTGGTAGGGAGAACTGGGGCCAACGTCCTGACTTTC; CDR3: CASSLVGRTGANVLTF
V: TRBV20-1; J: TRBJ2-5; size: many; D: TRBD1; DNA: TGCAGTGCTCCTAGACAGGGGGCTTTCCAAGAGACCCAGTACTTC; CDR3: CSAPRQGAFQETQYF
V: TRBV30; J: TRBJ1-2; size: .; D: .; DNA: TGTGCCTGGAGTCAAATGCGGGGGAGGGGAAATGGCTACACCTTC; CDR3: CAWSQMRGRGNGYTF
V: TRBV20-1; J: TRBJ2-5; size: few; D: .; DNA: TGCAGTGCTAGAGGCAGGGTAGTAAAAGAGACCCAGTACTTC; CDR3: CSARGRVVKETQYF
V: TRBV12-3/TRBV12-4; J: TRBJ1-1; size: few; D: .; DNA: TGTGCCAGCACCCCCGGCAGGAGGGAAACTGAAGCTTTCTTT; CDR3: CASTPGRRETEAFF
V: TRBV27; J: TRBJ1-1; size: many; D: .; DNA: TGTGCCAGTGCCCCCGGGACACAAGTGAACACTGAAGCTTTCTTT; CDR3: CASAPGTQVNTEAFF
V: TRBV29-1; J: TRBJ1-1; size: few; D: .; DNA: TGCAGCGTTGAAACCTTCGCCCGACAGGCGGAAGCTTTCTTT; CDR3: CSVETFARQAEAFF
V: TRBV5-1; J: TRBJ2-3; size: many; D: .; DNA: TGCGCCAGCAGCTCCTCAGGGTCAGATACGCAGTATTTT; CDR3: CASSSSGSDTQYF
V: TRBV7-3; J: TRBJ2-7; size: few; D: TRBD1; DNA: TGTGCCAGCAGCCCATCACGAGCGACAGGGGGGTCCCACGAGCAGTACTTC; CDR3: CASSPSRATGGSHEQYF
V: TRBV6-6; J: TRBJ1-1; size: few; D: TRBD1; DNA: TGTGCCAGAACTAACAGGGGGCTCATGAACACTGAAGCTTTCTTT; CDR3: CARTNRGLMNTEAFF
V: TRBV24-1; J: TRBJ1-5; size: .; D: .; DNA: TGTGCCACCAGTGACAACGCGGTGCAGGACAATCAGCCCCAGCATTTT; CDR3: CATSDNAVQDNQPQHF
V: TRBV19; J: TRBJ1-4; size: .; D: TRBD1; DNA: TGTGCCAGTAGTACAGGGGGAACGGATGAAAAACTGTTTTTT; CDR3: CASSTGGTDEKLFF
V: TRBV20-1; J: TRBJ2-7; size: .; D: .; DNA: TGCAGTGCTATCAGGGAGCCCTCCTACGAGCAGTACTTC; CDR3: CSAIREPSYEQYF
V: TRBV29-1; J: TRBJ1-2; size: few; D: .; DNA: TGCAGCGGTGGGTCGGGGAGGGGCTACACCTTC; CDR3: CSGGSGRGYTF